This T cell receptor beta chain was profiled in a study of cytomegalovirus exposure and HLA in healthy donors. Study-level points and caveats: Sequencing depth roughly uniform across donors was assumed in presence/absence analyses. In a later analysis, TCR beta V- and J-gene trimming showed a link to a missense DCLRE1C variant. In a later analysis, HLA-associated TCR beta chains were more clonally expanded than equally common others.

The germline gives CDR1 SGHTA, CDR2 FQGNSA. The CDR3 totals 19 residues. The ends lost 3 bases at V and 5 bases at J; junction bases unmatched: 15. PCR amplification relied on 60 Vbeta primers (plus 13 Jbeta primers). Sequencing used immunoSEQ multiplex PCR; TCRdb keeps in-frame clones, though not all of them. Among 160,000 or so clones listed, around 77% were seen once. About this clone: Its antigen is undetermined.

The TCR was taken from a man in his forties or fifties in good health and CMV-seropositive. The V and J genes are TRBV7-2 and TRBJ2-3; the match to TRBD2 covers 12 bases. The sequenced material came from PBMCs. This chain's CDR3 is CASSFKGMTSGGLGDTQYF. Written as DNA, the CDR3 is TGTGCCAGCAGCTTTAAGGGGATGACTAGCGGGGGCCTGGGAGATACGCAGTATTTT.